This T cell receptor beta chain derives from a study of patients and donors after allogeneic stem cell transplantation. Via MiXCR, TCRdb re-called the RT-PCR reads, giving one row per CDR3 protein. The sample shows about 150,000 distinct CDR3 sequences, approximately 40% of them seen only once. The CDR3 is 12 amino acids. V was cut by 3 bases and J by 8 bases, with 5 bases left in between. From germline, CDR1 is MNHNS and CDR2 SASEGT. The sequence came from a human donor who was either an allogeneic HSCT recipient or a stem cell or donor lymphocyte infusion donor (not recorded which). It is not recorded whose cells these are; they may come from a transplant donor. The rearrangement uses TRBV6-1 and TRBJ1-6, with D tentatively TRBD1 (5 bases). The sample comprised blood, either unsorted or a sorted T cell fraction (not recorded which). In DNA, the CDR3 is TGTGCCAGCAGTGAGGGGGATTCACCCCTCCACTTT. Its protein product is CASSEGDSPLHF.